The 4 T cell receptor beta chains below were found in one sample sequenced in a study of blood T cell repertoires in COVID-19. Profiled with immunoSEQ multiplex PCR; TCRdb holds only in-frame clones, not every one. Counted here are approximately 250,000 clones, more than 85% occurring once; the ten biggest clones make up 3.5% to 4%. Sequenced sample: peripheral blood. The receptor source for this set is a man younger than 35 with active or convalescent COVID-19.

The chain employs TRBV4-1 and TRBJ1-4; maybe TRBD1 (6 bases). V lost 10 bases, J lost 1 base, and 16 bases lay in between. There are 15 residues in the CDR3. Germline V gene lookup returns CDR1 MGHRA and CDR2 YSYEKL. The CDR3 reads CATRRQEGTNEKLFF. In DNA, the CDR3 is TGCGCCACCAGGAGACAGGAAGGAACTAATGAAAAACTGTTTTTT.

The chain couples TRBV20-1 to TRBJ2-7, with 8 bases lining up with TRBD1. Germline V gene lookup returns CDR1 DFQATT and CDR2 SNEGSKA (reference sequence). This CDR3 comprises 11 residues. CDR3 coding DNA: TGCAACGGACAGGGAACCTACGAGCAGTACTTC. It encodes CNGQGTYEQYF.

DNA for the CDR3: TGTGCCTGGAGTGTGGGGGGAATGGTCACCGGGGAGCTGTTTTTT. It yields the protein CAWSVGGMVTGELFF. The V gene is TRBV30, the J gene TRBJ2-2; TRBD2 is a possible D gene (6 bases). The CDR3 is made up of 15 amino acids. V lost 0 bases, J lost 4 bases, and 12 bases lay in between. Germline V gives CDR1 GTSNPN, CDR2 SVGIG (reference sequence). Using reference TRBV30 and TRBJ2-2 for the parts outside the CDR3, the full variable domain is SQTIHQWPATLVQPVGSPLSLECTVEGTSNPNLYWYRQAAGRGLQLLFYSVGIGQISSEVPQNLSASRPQDRQFILSSKKLLLSDSGFYLCAWSVGGMVTGELFFGEGSRLTVL.

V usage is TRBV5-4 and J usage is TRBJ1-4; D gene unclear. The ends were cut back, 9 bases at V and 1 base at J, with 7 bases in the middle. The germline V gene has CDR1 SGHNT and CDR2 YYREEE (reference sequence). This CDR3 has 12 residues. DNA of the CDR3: TGTGCCACCCGGGGAACTAATGAAAAACTGTTTTTT. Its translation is CATRGTNEKLFF.